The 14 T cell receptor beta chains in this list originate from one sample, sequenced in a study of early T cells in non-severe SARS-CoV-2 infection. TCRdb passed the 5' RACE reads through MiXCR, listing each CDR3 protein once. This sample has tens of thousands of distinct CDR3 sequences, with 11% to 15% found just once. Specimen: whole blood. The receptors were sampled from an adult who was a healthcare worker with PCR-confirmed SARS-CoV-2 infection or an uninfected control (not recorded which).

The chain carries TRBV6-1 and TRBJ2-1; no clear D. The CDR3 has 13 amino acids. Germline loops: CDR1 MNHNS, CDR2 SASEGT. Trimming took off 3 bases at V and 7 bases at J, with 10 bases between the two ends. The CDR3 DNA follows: TGTGCCAGCAGTGATAGCTACGGGAATGAGCAGTTCTTC. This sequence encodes CASSDSYGNEQFF.

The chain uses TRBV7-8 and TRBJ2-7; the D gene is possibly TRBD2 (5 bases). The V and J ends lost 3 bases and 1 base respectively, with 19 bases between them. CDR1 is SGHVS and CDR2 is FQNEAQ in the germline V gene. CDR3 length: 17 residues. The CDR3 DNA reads TGTGCCAGCAGCTTCTCCCCCGGAGGACTCATATCCTACGAGCAGTACTTC. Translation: CASSFSPGGLISYEQYF.

The CDR3 DNA follows: TGTGCCAGCAGTTACTTCCACACCTTC. It is translated as CASSYFHTF. The chain has TRBV6-2 or TRBV6-3 and TRBJ1-2; D gene unclear. Germline CDR1 reads MNHEY; CDR2 reads SVGEGT. This CDR3 spans 9 amino acids. V was trimmed by 1 base and J by 12 bases, leaving 3 bases between them.

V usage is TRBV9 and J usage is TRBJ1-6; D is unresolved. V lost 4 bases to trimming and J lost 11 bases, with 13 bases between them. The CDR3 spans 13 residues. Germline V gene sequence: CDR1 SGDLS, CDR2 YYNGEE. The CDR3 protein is CASSQEGGAPLHF. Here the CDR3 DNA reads TGTGCCAGCAGCCAAGAGGGCGGTGCACCCCTCCACTTT.

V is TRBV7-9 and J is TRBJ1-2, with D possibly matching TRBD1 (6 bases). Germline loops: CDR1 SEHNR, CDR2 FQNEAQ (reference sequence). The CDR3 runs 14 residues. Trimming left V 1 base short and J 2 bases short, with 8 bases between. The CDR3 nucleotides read TGTGCCAGCAGCTTAGGGGGGGCCAACTATGGCTACACCTTC. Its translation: CASSLGGANYGYTF.

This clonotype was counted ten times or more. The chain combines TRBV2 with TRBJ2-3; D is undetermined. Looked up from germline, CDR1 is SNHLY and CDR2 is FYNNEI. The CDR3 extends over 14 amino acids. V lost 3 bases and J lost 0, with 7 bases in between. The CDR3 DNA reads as TGTGCCAGCAGTGACGATGCTAGCACAGATACGCAGTATTTT. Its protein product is CASSDDASTDTQYF.

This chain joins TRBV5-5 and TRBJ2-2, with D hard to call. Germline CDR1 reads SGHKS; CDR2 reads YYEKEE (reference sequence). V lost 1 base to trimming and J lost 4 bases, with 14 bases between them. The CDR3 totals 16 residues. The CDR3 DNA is TGTGCCAGCAGCTTGATTGCTGGGTTTCGCACCGGGGAGCTGTTTTTT. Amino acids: CASSLIAGFRTGELFF.

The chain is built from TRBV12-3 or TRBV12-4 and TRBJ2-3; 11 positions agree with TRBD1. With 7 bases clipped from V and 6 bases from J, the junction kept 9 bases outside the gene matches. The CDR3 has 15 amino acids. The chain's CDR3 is CASTQGTGGSDTQYF. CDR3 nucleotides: TGTGCCAGCACCCAAGGGACAGGGGGGTCCGATACGCAGTATTTT.

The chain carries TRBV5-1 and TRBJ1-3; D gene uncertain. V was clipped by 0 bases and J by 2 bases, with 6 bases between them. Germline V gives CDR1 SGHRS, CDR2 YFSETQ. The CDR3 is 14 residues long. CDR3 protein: CASSLDQTGNTIYF. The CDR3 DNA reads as TGCGCCAGCAGCTTGGATCAGACTGGAAACACCATATATTTT.

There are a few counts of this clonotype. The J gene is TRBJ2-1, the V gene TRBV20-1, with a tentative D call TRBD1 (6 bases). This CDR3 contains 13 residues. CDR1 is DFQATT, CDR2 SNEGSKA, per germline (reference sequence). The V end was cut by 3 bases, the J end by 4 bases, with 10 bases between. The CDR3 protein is CSASGTQYNEQFF. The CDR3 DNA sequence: TGCAGTGCTAGCGGGACACAGTACAATGAGCAGTTCTTC.

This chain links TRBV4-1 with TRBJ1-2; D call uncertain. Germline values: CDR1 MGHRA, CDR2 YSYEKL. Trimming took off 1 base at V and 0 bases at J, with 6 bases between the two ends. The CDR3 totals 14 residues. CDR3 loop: CASSQAAANYGYTF. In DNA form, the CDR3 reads TGCGCCAGCAGCCAAGCGGCAGCTAACTATGGCTACACCTTC.

CDR3 residues: CATIPGGLYNEQFF. The CDR3, as DNA: TGTGCCACCATTCCGGGGGGGCTCTACAATGAGCAGTTCTTC. The V call is TRBV28, the J call TRBJ2-1; TRBD2 aligns across 8 bases. Unmatched junction bases numbered 8, after V lost 10 bases and J lost 3 bases. This CDR3 has 14 residues. Per the germline V gene, CDR1 is MDHEN and CDR2 is SYDVKM.

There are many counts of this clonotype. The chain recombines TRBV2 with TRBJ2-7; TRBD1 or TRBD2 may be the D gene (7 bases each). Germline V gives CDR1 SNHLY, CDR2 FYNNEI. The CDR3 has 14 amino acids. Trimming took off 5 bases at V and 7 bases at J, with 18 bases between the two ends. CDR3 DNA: TGTGCCAGCAGTAACTCCCCAGGGGGGGGAGAGCAGTACTTC. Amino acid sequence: CASSNSPGGGEQYF. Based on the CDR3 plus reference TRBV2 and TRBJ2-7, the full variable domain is EPEVTQTPSHQVTQMGQEVILRCVPISNHLYFYWYRQILGQKVEFLVSFYNNEISEKSEIFDDQFSVERPDGSNFTLKIRSTKLEDSAMYFCASSNSPGGGEQYFGPGTRLTVT.

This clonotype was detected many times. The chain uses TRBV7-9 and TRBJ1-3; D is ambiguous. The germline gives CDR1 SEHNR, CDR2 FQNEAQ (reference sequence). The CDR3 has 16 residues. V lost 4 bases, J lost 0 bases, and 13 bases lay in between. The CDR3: CASSSWEISSGNTIYF. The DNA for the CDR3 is TGTGCCAGCAGCTCCTGGGAAATTAGCTCTGGAAACACCATATATTTT.